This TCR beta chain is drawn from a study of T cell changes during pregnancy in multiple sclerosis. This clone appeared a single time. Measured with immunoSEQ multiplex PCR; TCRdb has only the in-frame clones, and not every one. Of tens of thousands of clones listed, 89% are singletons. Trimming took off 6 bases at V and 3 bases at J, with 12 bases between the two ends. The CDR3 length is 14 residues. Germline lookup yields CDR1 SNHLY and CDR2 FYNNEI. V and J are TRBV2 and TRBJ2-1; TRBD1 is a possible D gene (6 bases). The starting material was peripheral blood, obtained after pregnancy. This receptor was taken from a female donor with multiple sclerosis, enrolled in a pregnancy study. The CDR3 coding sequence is TGTGCCAGCAGAGGAACAGGGTTCTACAATGAGCAGTTCTTC. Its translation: CASRGTGFYNEQFF.